Below, 9 T cell receptor beta chains from the same sample are listed, as sequenced in a study of shared clonotypes between healthy human individuals. Generated by immunoSEQ multiplex PCR, the TCRdb table keeps only in-frame clones and is missing some. The repertoire has 2 million to 2.5 million clones, approximately 93% of them found once; the top ten carry approximately 0.37%. Sequenced: naive CD4+ T cells from PBMCs. Subset of the sample: CD45RA+ positively selected. All receptors derive from a man between 18 and 29 years old in good health. Some clones in this sample may be carry-over from other donors' samples.

The chain joins TRBV2 to TRBJ2-1; 9 bases are a match to TRBD2. This CDR3 region has 15 residues. Germline V gives CDR1 SNHLY, CDR2 FYNNEI. V was clipped by 4 bases and J by 4 bases; unmatched bases: 5. The CDR3 DNA reads TGTGCCAGCAGTGTTACTAGCGGGCAATACAATGAGCAGTTCTTC. It translates to CASSVTSGQYNEQFF.

The chain carries TRBV18 and TRBJ2-2; D is unresolved. The CDR3 has 16 residues. Germline values: CDR1 KGHSH, CDR2 LQKENI. V lost 0 bases to trimming and J lost 4 bases, with 12 bases between them. This chain's CDR3 is CASSPPISVVTGELFF. Written as DNA, the CDR3 is TGTGCCAGCTCACCACCGATAAGCGTCGTCACCGGGGAGCTGTTTTTT.

In regard to this clone: This CDR3 is also generated by other DNA sequences in the sample. The V gene is TRBV11-2, the J gene TRBJ2-7, with TRBD2 matching over 11 bases. This CDR3 comprises 14 residues. Unmatched junction bases numbered 2, after V lost 4 bases and J lost 3 bases. Looked up from germline, CDR1 is SGHAT and CDR2 is FQNNGV. CDR3 loop: CASSSTSGSYEQYF. CDR3 bases: TGTGCCAGCAGCTCCACTAGCGGGAGCTACGAGCAGTACTTC. Combining the CDR3 with reference TRBV11-2 and TRBJ2-7 gives the whole variable domain EAGVAQSPRYKIIEKRQSVAFWCNPISGHATLYWYQQILGQGPKLLIQFQNNGVVDDSQLPKDRFSAERLKGVDSTLKIQPAKLEDSAVYLCASSSTSGSYEQYFGPGTRLTVT.

This chain connects TRBV19 to TRBJ1-6; possible D gene TRBD1, 5 bases. The V gene lost 5 bases and the J gene lost 10 bases, with 12 bases spanning the gap. The CDR3 has 13 amino acids. Germline CDR1 is LNHDA and CDR2 is SQIVND (reference sequence). DNA of the CDR3: TGTGCCAGTAGTTCCGGGACGTTCTCACCCCTCCACTTT. The encoded protein is CASSSGTFSPLHF.

The chain couples TRBV19 to TRBJ1-4, with D perhaps matching TRBD1 (5 bases). V was trimmed by 3 bases and J by 8 bases, leaving 13 bases between them. This CDR3 comprises 14 residues. Germline-derived CDR1 and CDR2 are LNHDA and SQIVND (reference sequence). In DNA, the CDR3 is TGTGCCAGTAGTATGAGCGCCTGGGGGGAAAAACTGTTTTTT. Amino acids: CASSMSAWGEKLFF.

CDR3 loop: CASSGGYQETQYF. CDR3 DNA: TGCGCCAGCAGTGGTGGATACCAAGAGACCCAGTACTTC. V is TRBV10-1 and J is TRBJ2-5; D is uncertain. In germline, CDR1 is WNHNN, CDR2 SYGVQD (reference sequence). Trimming left V 4 bases short and J 0 bases short, with 6 bases between. The CDR3 is made up of 13 amino acids.

The J gene is TRBJ1-2, the V gene TRBV7-9; tentative D call: TRBD1 (5 bases). V lost 0 bases and J 8 bases, leaving 13 bases between the germline ends. The germline CDR1 and CDR2 sequences are SEHNR and FQNEAQ (reference sequence). The CDR3 runs to 14 residues. The CDR3 loop reads CASSLALAGEGYTF. The CDR3 DNA is TGTGCCAGCAGCTTAGCGCTTGCGGGGGAGGGCTACACCTTC.

The rearrangement uses TRBV27 and TRBJ2-2; 9 positions match TRBD1. The CDR3 contains 15 residues. CDR1 and CDR2 from the germline V gene are MNHEY and SMNVEV (reference sequence). V lost 5 bases and J lost 4; bases outside the gene matches: 5. CDR3 sequence reads: CASSPQTGGTGELFF. The CDR3 DNA reads as TGTGCCAGCAGTCCCCAGACAGGGGGCACCGGGGAGCTGTTTTTT.

This clone occurred a few times. This chain uses TRBV5-4 with TRBJ2-4; D gene unclear. V was shortened by 4 bases and J by 1 base, with 9 bases between the two germline ends. The CDR3 has 14 residues. Germline values: CDR1 SGHNT, CDR2 YYREEE (reference sequence). The chain's CDR3 is CASSPLGAKNIQYF. Here the CDR3 DNA reads TGTGCCAGCAGCCCGCTTGGGGCCAAAAACATTCAGTACTTC.